These 8 T cell receptor beta chains originate from one sample sequenced in a study of cytomegalovirus exposure and HLA in healthy donors. The study ran its PCR with 60 Vbeta and 13 Jbeta primers. Generated by immunoSEQ multiplex PCR, the TCRdb table keeps only in-frame clones and is missing some. The table includes under 90,000 clones, 70% to 80% detected once. What was sequenced was PBMCs. These TCRs come from a man in his forties in good health and CMV-seronegative.

The chain links TRBV28 to TRBJ2-7; 8 nucleotides line up with TRBD1. V lost 8 bases and J lost 5; bases outside the gene matches: 11. Germline V CDR1 and CDR2: MDHEN, SYDVKM. The CDR3 contains 14 residues. CDR3 sequence: CASVGTGGMNEQYF. The DNA for the CDR3 is TGTGCCAGCGTCGGTACAGGGGGAATGAACGAGCAGTACTTC.

This sequence joins TRBV27 and TRBJ2-7; TRBD1 aligns across 10 bases. Trimming cost V 8 bases and J 4 bases; bases outside gene matches: 8. The CDR3 contains 14 residues. Per germline, CDR1 MNHEY and CDR2 SMNVEV (reference sequence). The CDR3 loop reads CASGPGDRGYEQYF. The DNA of the CDR3 is TGTGCCAGCGGGCCAGGGGACAGGGGATACGAGCAGTACTTC.

The CDR3, as DNA: TGCGCCAGCAGCTTCGAGGGCTACGCACAAGAGACCCAGTACTTC. Amino acids: CASSFEGYAQETQYF. V usage is TRBV5-1 and J usage is TRBJ2-5; maybe TRBD2 (5 bases). CDR3 length equals 15 residues. Germline CDR1 SGHRS, CDR2 YFSETQ. V gave up 2 bases and J gave up 2 bases, with 13 bases separating them.

The chain has TRBV5-4 and TRBJ1-1; D unclear. Germline assignment: CDR1 SGHNT and CDR2 YYREEE (reference sequence). This CDR3 comprises 13 residues. V was shortened by 1 base and J by 7 bases, with 11 bases between the two germline ends. This CDR3 reads CASSLIGNGEAFF. CDR3 DNA sequence: TGTGCCAGCAGCTTGATCGGGAATGGTGAAGCTTTCTTT.

The chain links TRBV7-9 to TRBJ1-6; D call uncertain. The CDR3 extends over 14 amino acids. V lost 3 bases, J lost 5 bases, and 8 bases lay in between. Germline CDR1 and CDR2: SEHNR and FQNEAQ (reference sequence). The CDR3 region is CASSFMRNNSPLHF. The CDR3 DNA is TGTGCCAGCAGCTTCATGAGGAATAATTCACCCCTCCACTTT.

The chain carries TRBV5-5 and TRBJ1-1; no reliable D call. V shed 0 bases and J shed 7 bases, with 10 bases lying between them. The germline CDR1 and CDR2 sequences are SGHKS and YYEKEE (reference sequence). This CDR3 region has 13 residues. CDR3 region: CASSLVSGGEAFF. CDR3 DNA sequence: TGTGCCAGCAGCTTGGTTTCTGGCGGTGAAGCTTTCTTT.

V and J are TRBV11-3 and TRBJ1-1; D is unclear. In germline, CDR1 is SGHNT, CDR2 YENEEA. This CDR3 spans 13 amino acids. With 6 bases removed from V and 3 bases from J, the gap between germline ends came to 11 bases. CDR3 region: CASSLRVDTEAFF. The CDR3 DNA reads as TGTGCCAGCAGTCTAAGAGTGGACACTGAAGCTTTCTTT.

The chain carries TRBV19 and TRBJ1-4; TRBD1 matches 11 bases. J was trimmed by 7 bases and V by 2 bases; bases with no gene match: 3. The CDR3 has 15 amino acids. CDR1 is LNHDA and CDR2 is SQIVND in the germline V gene (reference sequence). The CDR3 reads CASSILGQGGEKLFF. The CDR3 nucleotides read TGTGCCAGTAGTATACTGGGACAGGGGGGTGAAAAACTGTTTTTT.